These T cell receptor beta chains were read from a single sample in a study of identical twins. TCRdb reprocessed the 5' RACE reads via MiXCR and lists one record per CDR3 protein. The sample carries 350,000 to 400,000 distinct CDR3 sequences, 8.5% to 10% recorded once. Sequences were obtained from naive T cells sorted from blood. Source of these receptors: a woman aged 50 to 60 in good health. Both conserved end residues are trimmed from each CDR3. The D gene is left open where the match is weak.

V: TRBV6-2/TRBV6-3; length: 14; D: NA; J: TRBJ1-6; CDR3: ASSYSSRGYNSPLH
V: TRBV28; length: 14; D: TRBD2; J: TRBJ2-1; CDR3: ASSRLAGYSYNEQF
V: TRBV4-1; length: 15; D: TRBD2; J: TRBJ2-3; CDR3: ASSQPRTSGKTDTQY
V: TRBV5-5; length: 14; D: TRBD2; J: TRBJ2-1; CDR3: ASSNTSGTRGVEQF
V: TRBV7-9; length: 10; D: NA; J: TRBJ1-2; CDR3: ASSPGNTGYT
V: TRBV28; length: 15; D: NA; J: TRBJ2-4; CDR3: ASSSPGPGPAKNIQY
V: TRBV18; length: 12; D: TRBD1; J: TRBJ1-2; CDR3: ASSPPGQGNGYT
V: TRBV5-4; length: 13; D: TRBD1; J: TRBJ2-7; CDR3: ASSLEGTASYEQY
V: TRBV20-1; length: 13; D: NA; J: TRBJ2-7; CDR3: SASWLNRGIYEQY
V: TRBV15; length: 15; D: NA; J: TRBJ2-1; CDR3: ATSRDVPGGVPNEQF
V: TRBV28; length: 13; D: TRBD2; J: TRBJ2-7; CDR3: ASSFRGRAAYEQY
V: TRBV12-3/TRBV12-4; length: 12; D: NA; J: TRBJ2-7; CDR3: ASAFGGAKNEQY
V: TRBV5-5; length: 13; D: TRBD1; J: TRBJ2-1; CDR3: ASSLGVTGAEEQF
V: TRBV7-9; length: 12; D: NA; J: TRBJ1-2; CDR3: ASSPFTVVGGYT
V: TRBV24-1; length: 13; D: NA; J: TRBJ2-7; CDR3: ATSDPAGATYEQY
V: TRBV7-9; length: 13; D: TRBD2; J: TRBJ2-1; CDR3: ASSRRASGLNEQF
V: TRBV5-1; length: 11; D: NA; J: TRBJ2-1; CDR3: ASSLAYVDEQF
V: TRBV27; length: 11; D: TRBD2; J: TRBJ2-7; CDR3: ASSPLGRAEQY
V: TRBV6-5; length: 11; D: NA; J: TRBJ2-3; CDR3: ASVQAGTDTQY
V: TRBV7-6; length: 11; D: NA; J: TRBJ1-6; CDR3: ASSYGQISPLH
V: TRBV28; length: 10; D: NA; J: TRBJ2-5; CDR3: ASSFSFGTQY
V: TRBV12-3/TRBV12-4; length: 13; D: NA; J: TRBJ2-7; CDR3: ASSLDPGRVIEQY
V: TRBV27; length: 9; D: NA; J: TRBJ2-7; CDR3: ASSLGHEQY
V: TRBV25-1; length: 11; D: NA; J: TRBJ2-7; CDR3: ASSRDLAREQY
V: TRBV11-2; length: 13; D: TRBD2; J: TRBJ2-3; CDR3: ASRFRGGDTDTQY
V: TRBV27; length: 12; D: TRBD1; J: TRBJ2-7; CDR3: ASSLDRASYEQY
V: TRBV2; length: 10; D: NA; J: TRBJ2-7; CDR3: ASSELVFEQY
V: TRBV11-2; length: 9; D: NA; J: TRBJ2-1; CDR3: ASSQLHEQF
V: TRBV12-3/TRBV12-4; length: 13; D: NA; J: TRBJ2-3; CDR3: ASIGGGSSTDTQY